The rows below give T cell receptor beta chains drawn from one sample of a study of blood T cell repertoires in COVID-19. The protocol was immunoSEQ multiplex PCR, while the TCRdb copy is restricted to in-frame clones and leaves out a portion. The table records hundreds of thousands of clones, 75% to 90% of them present only once. What was sequenced was peripheral blood. These receptors all come from a middle-aged woman who had recovered from COVID-19. Each CDR3 is given with its conserved first and last residue. A D gene is named only where the DNA matches it firmly. Size values are once, few and many counts, or a class for expanded clones, and some rows have none.

d_gene,v_gene,j_gene,abundance,CDR3nt,CDR3aa
.,TRBV7-3,TRBJ2-1,.,TGTGCCAGCAGCCTCCAGGGGGGCCTCTACAATGAGCAGTTCTTC,CASSLQGGLYNEQFF
.,TRBV11-2,TRBJ1-4,.,TGTGCCAGCAGCCGGACTATTAATGAAAAACTGTTTTTT,CASSRTINEKLFF
TRBD1,TRBV5-1,TRBJ2-2,.,TGCGCCAGCAGCTTCGGCACAGGGGATTACACCGGGGAGCTGTTTTTT,CASSFGTGDYTGELFF
.,TRBV7-7,TRBJ2-2,.,TGTGCCAGCAGCTTGAGCACCGGGGAGCTGTTTTTT,CASSLSTGELFF
.,TRBV5-4,TRBJ2-3,.,TGTGCCAGCAGCTTGAGGATAGCGCCAGATACGCAGTATTTT,CASSLRIAPDTQYF
.,TRBV29-1,TRBJ1-2,.,TGCAGCGTTGGCCAGGGCAGGGGAGAGGAGGCTAACTATGGCTACACCTTC,CSVGQGRGEEANYGYTF
TRBD1,TRBV4-3,TRBJ1-2,once,TGCGCCAGCAGCCCCAGACAGGGGCTCTATGGCTACACCTTC,CASSPRQGLYGYTF
.,TRBV30,TRBJ1-1,.,TGTGCCTGGAGAGGGGGACTAATGAACACTGAAGCTTTCTTT,CAWRGGLMNTEAFF
TRBD1,TRBV6-5,TRBJ2-7,.,TGTGCCAGCAGTTCCAGACCGGGACAGGGGCGACACGAGCAGTACTTC,CASSSRPGQGRHEQYF
TRBD2,TRBV5-5,TRBJ2-1,.,TGTGCCAGCAGCCCCTTGGGGACTAGCAGGGAGCAGTTCTTC,CASSPLGTSREQFF
.,TRBV27,TRBJ1-1,.,TGTGCCAGCAGTCCTATTGGTTTGGACACTGAAGCTTTCTTT,CASSPIGLDTEAFF
.,TRBV7-9,TRBJ1-2,once,TGTGCCAGCAGCCCAAGGCTGGGGCCCTATGGCTACACCTTC,CASSPRLGPYGYTF
.,TRBV5-1,TRBJ2-7,.,TGCGCCAGCAGCTTAACAACAGTTCCCTACGAGCAGTACTTC,CASSLTTVPYEQYF
.,TRBV5-1,TRBJ2-3,.,TGCGCCAGCAGCTTCCCCGGGGTACAAGATACGCAGTATTTT,CASSFPGVQDTQYF
.,TRBV27,TRBJ1-2,.,TGTGCCAGCAGTTTCAACAGGGTCCGGGGCTACACCTTC,CASSFNRVRGYTF
TRBD1,TRBV9,TRBJ1-4,.,TGTGCCAGCAGCGTCGCCGGGACAGCTAATGAAAAACTGTTTTTT,CASSVAGTANEKLFF
TRBD1,TRBV20-1,TRBJ1-3,.,TGCAGTGCTAGTGGCCGGGACAGGGGCCCCCAGTCTCCTGGAAACACCATATATTTT,CSASGRDRGPQSPGNTIYF
.,TRBV27,TRBJ1-2,.,TGTGCCAGTACAAAGGTACAGGGAGTAGGGGGCTACACCTTC,CASTKVQGVGGYTF
.,TRBV28,TRBJ2-2,.,TGTGCCAGCAGTTTATTTGGAGGGACCGGGGAGCTGTTTTTT,CASSLFGGTGELFF
.,TRBV19,TRBJ1-5,.,TGTGCCAGTAGTATCTCACCCGGCGGGGGTTCGCCCCAGCATTTT,CASSISPGGGSPQHF
TRBD2,TRBV7-2,TRBJ2-1,.,TGTGCCAGCAGCTACTCTAGCGGGTCCTACAATGAGCAGTTCTTC,CASSYSSGSYNEQFF
TRBD2,TRBV10-2,TRBJ2-3,.,TGCGCCAGCAGTGGGCTCGGGCGGGGGTGGAGGTACGCAGATACGCAGTATTTT,CASSGLGRGWRYADTQYF
.,TRBV29-1,TRBJ1-1,.,TGCAGCGTTGAAGATCAGGGGAGAACTTTCTTT,CSVEDQGRTFF
.,TRBV5-1,TRBJ2-7,.,TGCGCCAGCAGCTTGGAGTTTGCGGTCTACGAGCAGTACTTC,CASSLEFAVYEQYF
.,TRBV21-1,TRBJ2-7,.,TGTGCCAGCAGCATCACAGGGGGACTCTACGAGCAGTACTTC,CASSITGGLYEQYF
.,TRBV30,TRBJ2-5,.,TGTGCCTGGAGTGTACAGGGTCAGAAACAAGAGACCCAGTACTTC,CAWSVQGQKQETQYF
.,TRBV10-3,TRBJ2-3,.,TGTGCCATCAGTGCCCAGGCGGGGGCCACAGATACGCAGTATTTT,CAISAQAGATDTQYF
.,TRBV14,TRBJ1-2,.,TGTGCCAGCAGCCAAGGACCCCGGGGGGGTAACTATGGCTACACCTTC,CASSQGPRGGNYGYTF
.,TRBV7-2,TRBJ1-6,.,TGTGCCAGCAGCACCCTCGGCGGGGGCTTTTCACCCCTCCACTTT,CASSTLGGGFSPLHF
.,TRBV6-5,TRBJ2-5,.,TGTGCCAGCAGGGGGGACCCCGGGAGATCCGAGACCCAGTACTTC,CASRGDPGRSETQYF
TRBD1,TRBV5-6,TRBJ1-2,few,TGTGCCAGCAGCTCGACAGGGCTCTATGGCTACACCTTC,CASSSTGLYGYTF
TRBD1,TRBV18,TRBJ2-7,.,TGTGCCAGCTCACCACGGGACAGGGGGGAGCAGCAGTACTTC,CASSPRDRGEQQYF
.,TRBV10-3,TRBJ1-3,.,TGTGCCATCAGTGGGGCGGACAGCGAATCTGGAAACACCATATATTTT,CAISGADSESGNTIYF
TRBD1,TRBV6-1,TRBJ1-6,.,TGTGCCAGCAGTGATGGGACAGGGGGAAGTTTTGATAATTCACCCCTCCACTTT,CASSDGTGGSFDNSPLHF
.,TRBV14,TRBJ2-7,.,TGTGCCAGCAGCCAAGAGAGGTTCGGGGGGCTCGGTCGCGAGCAGTACTTC,CASSQERFGGLGREQYF
TRBD2,TRBV11-3,TRBJ2-5,.,TGTGCCAGCAGCCTGGGCGGGGGGCCGACAGAGACCCAGTACTTC,CASSLGGGPTETQYF
.,TRBV19,TRBJ2-2,once,TGTGCCAGTAGATTCACAGGTATCGGGGAGCTGTTTTTT,CASRFTGIGELFF
TRBD1,TRBV5-1,TRBJ2-2,.,TGCGCCAGCAGCCCGGGACAGTTGAACACCGGGGAGCTGTTTTTT,CASSPGQLNTGELFF
.,TRBV7-9,TRBJ1-1,.,TGTGCCAGCAGCTTAGGATCCAGGGCCCGTCTGAACACTGAAGCTTTCTTT,CASSLGSRARLNTEAFF
TRBD1,TRBV2,TRBJ2-7,.,TGTGCCAGCGGCAGGTCCGGGACAGGGGAAAACGAGCAGTACTTC,CASGRSGTGENEQYF
TRBD2,TRBV11-2,TRBJ2-1,.,TGTGCCAGCAGCCATACTAGCGGGGGGGAGCAGTTCTTC,CASSHTSGGEQFF
.,TRBV7-9,TRBJ2-1,.,TGTGCCAGCAGCTTACCGGTAGTTGGGGGCCCCTCCTACAATGAGCAGTTCTTC,CASSLPVVGGPSYNEQFF
.,TRBV24-1,TRBJ2-3,.,TGTGCCACCAGTGACGCCCGGGGGGCGAGAGATACGCAGTATTTT,CATSDARGARDTQYF
TRBD1,TRBV15,TRBJ1-2,.,TGTGCCACCAGCAGAGCCTCTGCCTATCGACAGGGGATGAACGGCTACACCTTC,CATSRASAYRQGMNGYTF
TRBD1,TRBV11-1,TRBJ2-7,few,TGTGCCAGCAGCCGACAGGGTCCCTACGAGCAGTACTTC,CASSRQGPYEQYF
TRBD1,TRBV2,TRBJ1-2,.,TGTGCCAGCAGTGAAGGTCCACAGGGGCTCTATGGCTACACCTTC,CASSEGPQGLYGYTF
TRBD1,TRBV5-6,TRBJ1-5,once,TGTGCCAGCAGCGATCGACAGGGACAGAAGCCCCAGCATTTT,CASSDRQGQKPQHF
.,TRBV4-1,TRBJ2-5,.,TGCGCCAGCAGCCAATCGGTCTACAGCCAAGAGACCCAGTACTTC,CASSQSVYSQETQYF
TRBD1,TRBV11-2,TRBJ2-1,.,TGTGCCAGCAGCAGCTACAGGGGGCTGGGGGATGAGCAGTTCTTC,CASSSYRGLGDEQFF
.,TRBV30,TRBJ2-2,.,TGTGCCTGCTGGACAGACACCGGGGAGCTGTTTTTT,CACWTDTGELFF
TRBD2,TRBV3-1/TRBV3-2,TRBJ2-5,.,TGTGCCAGCAGCCAAGGGTCGGGGGGAGAGACCCAGTACTTC,CASSQGSGGETQYF
TRBD1,TRBV9,TRBJ1-2,.,TGTGCCAGCAGCGTAGGGGGCAGGACAGGAGGCTACACCTTC,CASSVGGRTGGYTF
.,TRBV5-1,TRBJ2-5,.,TGCGCCAGCAGCTTGGCAGGGGCGGAGGAGACCCAGTACTTC,CASSLAGAEETQYF
TRBD2,TRBV10-3,TRBJ2-3,.,TGTGCCATCAGTGAGGTGTCTAGCGGGCAGGAAGATACGCAGTATTTT,CAISEVSSGQEDTQYF
.,TRBV7-6,TRBJ1-3,.,TGTGCCAGCAGCCCCTACGGGGGGCCCCGCTCTGGAAACACCATATATTTT,CASSPYGGPRSGNTIYF
TRBD1,TRBV16,TRBJ2-3,.,TGTGCCAGCCGGGGACAGGCGAATTTGGGTACGCAGTATTTT,CASRGQANLGTQYF
TRBD1,TRBV7-9,TRBJ1-4,.,TGTGCCAGCAGCTCCCTCAGGGGGGCGGATGAAAAACTGTTTTTT,CASSSLRGADEKLFF
.,TRBV19,TRBJ1-1,.,TGTGCCAGTAACGGGAGGTTGGCTGAAGCTTTCTTT,CASNGRLAEAFF
.,TRBV5-1,TRBJ1-1,.,TGCGCCAGCAGCACGACAGCGGAAGCTTTCTTT,CASSTTAEAFF
TRBD2,TRBV5-1,TRBJ2-1,.,TGCGCCAGCAGCTTGGATTCTAGCGGGGGGCGCAGCAATGAGCAGTTCTTC,CASSLDSSGGRSNEQFF